The entry below describes one TCR beta chain. Its antigen is as yet unknown. This sample is drawn from a study of CD8+ T cells in alopecia areata. CDR3 size: 17 residues. The V and J ends lost 5 bases and 4 bases respectively, with 18 bases between them. The germline V gene has CDR1 MDHEN and CDR2 SYDVKM. Findings of the study overall: Clonality in lesional scalp, especially alopecia totalis/universalis, exceeded that of normal scalp.

cDNA prepared by RNA extraction and subsequent reverse transcription served as the template for sequencing. This table comes from immunoSEQ multiplex PCR, and its TCRdb copy is limited to in-frame clones, with some not included. The sample yields about 220,000 clones, roughly 56% seen once. Treatment given: oral pan-JAK inhibitor, 5-10 mg twice daily. This material consisted of CD4+ T cells sorted from blood, taken at week 4, from a patient treated with tofacitinib. V is TRBV28 and J is TRBJ1-6; possibly TRBD1 for D (6 bases). The TCR was taken from a human donor with alopecia areata. CDR3 in amino acids: CASSKTTGRGYNSPLHF. In nucleotides, the CDR3 is TGTGCCAGCAGTAAGACGACAGGCCGTGGTTATAATTCACCCCTCCACTTT. The full variable domain, in which reference TRBV28 and TRBJ1-6 provide the parts outside the CDR3, is DVKVTQSSRYLVKRTGEKVFLECVQDMDHENMFWYRQDPGLGLRLIYFSYDVKMKEKGDIPEGYSVSREKKERFSLILESASTNQTSMYLCASSKTTGRGYNSPLHFGNGTRLTVT.